What follows are 31 T cell receptor beta chains derived from one specimen sequenced in a study of monozygotic twins with inflammatory bowel disease. One entry per CDR3 protein, without DNA, is what TCRdb gives after re-calling the 5' RACE reads. The specimen's table records roughly 200,000 distinct CDR3 sequences. The material sequenced was blood. The receptor source for this set is a human donor with ulcerative colitis or Crohn's disease, or a healthy co-twin of an affected twin (not recorded which).

The chain recombines TRBV4-1 with TRBJ1-4; the TRBD1 assignment by TCRdb is unverifiable without DNA. CDR1 and CDR2 (germline): MGHRA, YSYEKL. The CDR3 extends over 13 amino acids. This chain's CDR3 is CATKDRNGEKLFF.

This CDR3 reads CASRRDRYEQYF. The rearrangement links TRBV27 to TRBJ2-7; TCRdb designates TRBD1, a call that cannot be tested without DNA. The CDR3 is made up of 12 amino acids. Germline V gene data show CDR1 as MNHEY and CDR2 as SMNVEV (reference sequence).

This sequence joins TRBV12-3 or TRBV12-4 and TRBJ1-6; the TCRdb call, TRBD1, lacks DNA for checking. This CDR3 spans 17 amino acids. The CDR3 loop reads CASSPLQGSSYNSPLHF.

The chain links TRBV6-5 to TRBJ2-1; the D call from TCRdb, TRBD2, cannot be confirmed without DNA. The CDR3 is made up of 16 amino acids. Germline loops: CDR1 MNHEY, CDR2 SVGAGI. CDR3 sequence: CASSYSGVAGDNEQFF.

This chain uses TRBV7-2 with TRBJ2-7; TCRdb picks TRBD2, but there is no DNA to check that call. This CDR3 comprises 16 residues. CDR1 is SGHTA, CDR2 FQGNSA, per germline. CDR3 sequence: CASSLQAGGLNYEQYF.

The CDR3 sequence is CASRESGENIQYF. V and J are TRBV6-1 and TRBJ2-4. Germline V gives CDR1 MNHNS, CDR2 SASEGT. This CDR3 has 13 amino acids.

The chain has TRBV12-3 or TRBV12-4 and TRBJ2-2. This CDR3 has 15 amino acids. CDR3 amino acids: CASSLAAGNTGELFF.

The gene calls are TRBV3-1 and TRBJ1-3; TCRdb calls TRBD1, which cannot be checked without DNA. The CDR3 totals 16 residues. Germline CDR1 and CDR2: LGHDT and YNNKEL (reference sequence). The CDR3 loop reads CANSQGTSFVRNTIYF.

This rearrangement joins TRBV18 to TRBJ2-1. The CDR3 sequence is 13 residues long. Germline V CDR1 and CDR2: KGHSH, LQKENI. CDR3 residues: CASSLGLHDEQFF.

This chain connects TRBV7-8 to TRBJ2-5; the TCRdb D gene call, TRBD1, has no DNA to confirm it. This CDR3 is 17 amino acids long. Germline V lookup: CDR1 SGHVS, CDR2 FQNEAQ. CDR3 sequence reads: CASSLRADGAFGETQYF.

This chain uses TRBV27 with TRBJ2-2. There are 15 residues in the CDR3. The germline gives CDR1 MNHEY, CDR2 SMNVEV (reference sequence). CDR3 sequence reads: CASSLFGLTTGELFF.

The chain is built from TRBV7-2 and TRBJ2-3; with no DNA, the TCRdb D assignment of TRBD2 cannot be verified. CDR1 and CDR2 (germline): SGHTA, FQGNSA. CDR3 length: 14 amino acids. CDR3 loop: CASSLGLVADTQYF. Full variable domain (outside the CDR3, taken from reference TRBV7-2 and TRBJ2-3): GAGVSQSPSNKVTEKGKDVELRCDPISGHTALYWYRQSLGQGLEFLIYFQGNSAPDKSGLPSDRFSAERTGGSVSTLTIQRTQQEDSAVYLCASSLGLVADTQYFGPGTRLTVL.

This CDR3 reads CASSPGPRAAFF. The V gene is TRBV12-3 or TRBV12-4, the J gene TRBJ1-1; TCRdb indicates TRBD1, and absent DNA this call remains unverified. The CDR3 covers 12 residues.

The rearrangement uses TRBV15 and TRBJ2-1; TCRdb's D call of TRBD2 is untestable without DNA. Germline loops: CDR1 LNHNV, CDR2 YYDKDF (reference sequence). The length of the CDR3 is 15 residues. The CDR3 sequence is CATSRERGPTVEQFF.

The chain uses TRBV7-6 and TRBJ2-1; TCRdb outputs TRBD1, but without DNA this stays unchecked. The CDR3 is 16 amino acids. From germline, CDR1 is SGHVS and CDR2 FNYEAQ. The CDR3 is CASSLPRDSSYNEQFF.

The genes are TRBV4-2 and TRBJ2-5; the D call of TRBD1 rests on TCRdb alone, since no DNA is present to check it. The germline gives CDR1 LGHNA, CDR2 YNFKEQ. The CDR3 is 14 amino acids. CDR3: CASSPRQNQETQYF.

The chain links TRBV11-3 to TRBJ2-3. From germline, CDR1 is SGHNT and CDR2 YENEEA. This CDR3 comprises 18 residues. CDR3 in amino acids: CASSLEREGTDNTDTQYF.

The rearrangement links TRBV5-4 to TRBJ1-4; the D call from TCRdb, TRBD1, cannot be confirmed without DNA. In germline, CDR1 is SGHNT, CDR2 YYREEE (reference sequence). This CDR3 spans 11 amino acids. CDR3 sequence: CATSRAGKLFF.

This chain links TRBV20-1 with TRBJ2-1; the D call from TCRdb, TRBD2, cannot be confirmed without DNA. CDR1 is DFQATT, CDR2 SNEGSKA, per germline (reference sequence). The CDR3 contains 14 residues. Here the CDR3 reads CSAFSERRYNEQFF.

The CDR3 region is CASTPGQGRSAEAFF. V and J are TRBV6-5 and TRBJ1-1; there is no DNA to check the TCRdb D call of TRBD1. Germline V gene data show CDR1 as MNHEY and CDR2 as SVGAGI. The CDR3 loop spans 15 amino acids.

The V and J genes are TRBV6-1 and TRBJ2-6; absent DNA, TCRdb's TRBD2 call cannot be checked. This CDR3 is built from 16 residues. Germline V gives CDR1 MNHNS, CDR2 SASEGT. CDR3: CASGTSGLSGANVLTF.

The chain couples TRBV7-2 to TRBJ2-3; TCRdb names TRBD1, which stays unverified in the absence of DNA. Germline CDR1 SGHTA, CDR2 FQGNSA. The CDR3 consists of 14 residues. The CDR3 loop reads CASSWGGSTDTQYF.

The chain employs TRBV20-1 and TRBJ2-3. The CDR3 extends over 16 amino acids. CDR1 and CDR2 from the germline V gene are DFQATT and SNEGSKA (reference sequence). The CDR3 loop is CSARSSGYRPTDTQYF.

V gene TRBV5-1 combines with J gene TRBJ1-6; TCRdb lists TRBD1, though no DNA is available to test this call. Germline assignment: CDR1 SGHRS and CDR2 YFSETQ. There are 15 residues in the CDR3. The CDR3 loop is CASTLWTGSNSPLHF.

V is TRBV19 and J is TRBJ1-3; TCRdb proposes TRBD1, but this gene call is untestable without DNA. CDR1 is LNHDA, CDR2 SQIVND, per germline (reference sequence). The CDR3 spans 18 residues. The CDR3 loop reads CASSDGTGTALSGNTIYF.

The J gene is TRBJ2-1, the V gene TRBV7-9. Germline V gene lookup returns CDR1 SEHNR and CDR2 FQNEAQ (reference sequence). There are 12 residues in the CDR3. CDR3 sequence: CASSLSDGEQFF.

The chain combines TRBV7-6 with TRBJ1-6; TCRdb calls TRBD1, which cannot be checked without DNA. The CDR3 totals 14 residues. Looked up from germline, CDR1 is SGHVS and CDR2 is FNYEAQ. CDR3 in amino acids: CASSPGGLNSPLHF.

V usage is TRBV12-3 or TRBV12-4 and J usage is TRBJ2-2; the D call of TRBD2 rests on TCRdb alone, since no DNA is present to check it. CDR3 size: 15 residues. The chain's CDR3 is CASSLVAGGPRELFF.

CDR3 loop: CASSVSGGASGETQYF. The rearrangement uses TRBV5-1 and TRBJ2-5; TCRdb selects TRBD2, and the lack of DNA leaves this call unchecked. CDR3 length: 16 residues. CDR1 is SGHRS and CDR2 is YFSETQ in the germline V gene.

V is TRBV21-1 and J is TRBJ1-5. TRBV21-1 constitutes a pseudogene. CDR3 length: 20 residues. The CDR3 reads CASSAKGRALSTYHHQPQHF.

V and J are TRBV3-1 and TRBJ2-7; checking the TCRdb D call of TRBD2 is not possible without DNA. In germline, CDR1 is LGHDT, CDR2 YNNKEL (reference sequence). The CDR3 length is 16 residues. CDR3: CASSPFFGRPNYEQYF.